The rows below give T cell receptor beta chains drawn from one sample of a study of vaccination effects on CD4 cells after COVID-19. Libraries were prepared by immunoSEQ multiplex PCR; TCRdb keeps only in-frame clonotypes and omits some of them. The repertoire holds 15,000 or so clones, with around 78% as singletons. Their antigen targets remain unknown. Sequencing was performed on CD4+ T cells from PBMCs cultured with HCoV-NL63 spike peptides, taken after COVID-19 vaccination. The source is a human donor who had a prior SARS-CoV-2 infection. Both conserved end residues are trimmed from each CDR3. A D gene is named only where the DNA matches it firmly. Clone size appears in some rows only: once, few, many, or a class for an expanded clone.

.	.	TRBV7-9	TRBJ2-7	ASSLDLAGTSREQY
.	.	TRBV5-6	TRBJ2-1	ASSYRAYNEQF
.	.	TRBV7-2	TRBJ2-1	ASSLAGVSYNEQF
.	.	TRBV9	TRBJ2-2	ASSPRPGTGELF
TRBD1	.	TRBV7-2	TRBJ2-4	ASSTRSGTGTIKNIQY
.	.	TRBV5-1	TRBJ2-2	ASSTGQNTGELF
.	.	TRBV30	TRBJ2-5	AWSVHAASETQY
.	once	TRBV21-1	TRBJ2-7	ASRVTGTGFKREGRGSYEQY
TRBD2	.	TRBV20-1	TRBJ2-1	SASKLAGGGSEQF
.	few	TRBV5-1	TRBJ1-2	ASSVDGAGYGYT
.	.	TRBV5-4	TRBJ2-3	ASSLPGGTDTQY
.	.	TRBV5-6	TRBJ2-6	ASSQTWAGANVLT
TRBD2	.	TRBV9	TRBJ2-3	ASSGVTSGGWDTQY
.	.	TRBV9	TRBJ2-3	ASSVTGTDTQY
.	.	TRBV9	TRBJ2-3	ASSASVGYTDTQY